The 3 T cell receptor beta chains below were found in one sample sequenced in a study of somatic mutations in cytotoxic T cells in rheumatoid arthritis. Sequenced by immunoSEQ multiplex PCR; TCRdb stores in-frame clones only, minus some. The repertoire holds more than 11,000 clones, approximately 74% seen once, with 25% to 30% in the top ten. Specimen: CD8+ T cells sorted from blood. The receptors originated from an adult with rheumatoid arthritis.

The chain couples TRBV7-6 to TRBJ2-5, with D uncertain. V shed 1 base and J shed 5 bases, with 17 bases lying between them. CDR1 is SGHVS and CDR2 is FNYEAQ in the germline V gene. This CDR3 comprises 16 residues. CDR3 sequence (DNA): TGTGCCAGCAGCTTAGTGCCTCGGGCGGTGTCGGAGACCCAGTACTTC. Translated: CASSLVPRAVSETQYF.

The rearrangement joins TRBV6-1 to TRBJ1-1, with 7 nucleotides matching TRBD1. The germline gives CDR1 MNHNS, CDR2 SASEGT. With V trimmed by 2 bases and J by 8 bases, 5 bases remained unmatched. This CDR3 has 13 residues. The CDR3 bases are TGTGCCAGCAGTGAAAGCGGGACAGTAGAAGCTTTCTTT. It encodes CASSESGTVEAFF.

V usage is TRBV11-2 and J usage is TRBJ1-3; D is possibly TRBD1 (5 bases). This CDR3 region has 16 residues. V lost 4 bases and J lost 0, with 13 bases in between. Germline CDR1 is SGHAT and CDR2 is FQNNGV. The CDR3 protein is CASSSSGLYSGNTIYF. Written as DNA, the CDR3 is TGTGCCAGCAGCTCGTCGGGACTCTACTCTGGAAACACCATATATTTT.